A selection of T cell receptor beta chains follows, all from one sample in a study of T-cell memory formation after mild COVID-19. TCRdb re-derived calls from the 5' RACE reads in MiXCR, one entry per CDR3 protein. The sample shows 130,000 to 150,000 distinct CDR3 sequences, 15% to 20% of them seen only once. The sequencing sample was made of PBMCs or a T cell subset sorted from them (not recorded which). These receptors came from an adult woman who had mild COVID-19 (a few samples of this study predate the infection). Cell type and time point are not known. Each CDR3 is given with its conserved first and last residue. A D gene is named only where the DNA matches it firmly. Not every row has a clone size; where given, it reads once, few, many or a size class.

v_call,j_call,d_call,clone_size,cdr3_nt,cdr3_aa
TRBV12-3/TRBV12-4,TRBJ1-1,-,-,TGTGCCAGCAGTTTTCCCGGGATTGAAGCTTTCTTT,CASSFPGIEAFF
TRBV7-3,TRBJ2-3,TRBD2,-,TGTGCCAGCAGCTTATTACCCTCTCTTGGGGGGGGTGGCACAGATACGCAGTATTTT,CASSLLPSLGGGGTDTQYF
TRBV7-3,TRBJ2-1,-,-,TGTGCCAGCAGCCCCACGGTGGGCCCTTACAATGAGCAGTTCTTC,CASSPTVGPYNEQFF
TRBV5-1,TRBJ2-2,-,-,TGCGCCAGCAGAGGCGAACTTTCGAACACCGGGGAGCTGTTTTTT,CASRGELSNTGELFF
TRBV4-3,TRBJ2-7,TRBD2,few,TGCGCCAGCAGCCAATCCGGAGCGGGAGGGTCTCGGGAGCAGTACTTC,CASSQSGAGGSREQYF
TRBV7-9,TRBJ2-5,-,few,TGTGCCAGCAGCCCTAGCTCCACCTTAGAGACCCAGTACTTC,CASSPSSTLETQYF
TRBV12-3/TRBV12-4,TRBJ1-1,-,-,TGTGCCAGCACCCTAGAGGGGTTACTGGAATATACTGAAGCTTTCTTT,CASTLEGLLEYTEAFF
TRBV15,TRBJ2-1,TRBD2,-,TGTGCCACCAGCAGAGACGCGGGGGGGCAGGAGCAGTTCTTC,CATSRDAGGQEQFF
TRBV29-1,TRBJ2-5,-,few,TGCAGCGTTGGCGACAGGAGGGGAGAGACCCAGTACTTC,CSVGDRRGETQYF
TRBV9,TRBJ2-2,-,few,TGTGCCAGCAGCGTAGACGGGGTTCGGGGGGAGCTGTTTTTT,CASSVDGVRGELFF
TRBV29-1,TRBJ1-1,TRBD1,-,TGCAGCGGAAGACAGGGAGGGGGCACTGAAGCTTTCTTT,CSGRQGGGTEAFF
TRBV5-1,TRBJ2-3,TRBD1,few,TGCGCCAGCAGCCAAAACCCACAGGGGGAAAGCACAGATACGCAGTATTTT,CASSQNPQGESTDTQYF
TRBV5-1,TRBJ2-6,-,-,TGCGCCAGCAGCTTTGCGCCGCGCTCTGGGGCCAACGTCCTGACTTTC,CASSFAPRSGANVLTF
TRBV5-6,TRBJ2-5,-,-,TGTGCCAGCAGTAAGGACAGCCAAGAGACCCAGTACTTC,CASSKDSQETQYF
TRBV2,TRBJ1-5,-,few,TGTGCCAGCAGTGAATCTGGGGGCGATCAGCCCCAGCATTTT,CASSESGGDQPQHF
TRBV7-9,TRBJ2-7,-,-,TGTGCCAGCAGCTTAGATGGGGGCCCCACCTACGAGCAGTACTTC,CASSLDGGPTYEQYF
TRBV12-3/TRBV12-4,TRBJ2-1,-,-,TGTGCCAGCAGTTTCAGGGGCCCCCCTTCCAATGAGCAGTTCTTC,CASSFRGPPSNEQFF
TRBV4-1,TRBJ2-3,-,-,TGCGCCAGCAGCCAATCGAGCCTTGGCACAGATACGCAGTATTTT,CASSQSSLGTDTQYF
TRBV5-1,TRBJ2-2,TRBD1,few,TGCGCCACTCACGAGGTGATTGGGACAGGGGACACCGGGGAGCTGTTTTTT,CATHEVIGTGDTGELFF
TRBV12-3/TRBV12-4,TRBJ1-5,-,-,TGTGCCAGCAGTTTACGGCAGGAGAATCAGCCCCAGCATTTT,CASSLRQENQPQHF
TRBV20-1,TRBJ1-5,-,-,TGCAGTGCTAGAGGGCCGAGTGAGAAGCCCCAGCATTTT,CSARGPSEKPQHF
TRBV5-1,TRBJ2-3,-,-,TGCGCCAGCAGCCCGTTCGACGGCACAGATACGCAGTATTTT,CASSPFDGTDTQYF
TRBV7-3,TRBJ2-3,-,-,TGTGCCAGCAGCTTGAGAGAAGATACGCAGTATTTT,CASSLREDTQYF
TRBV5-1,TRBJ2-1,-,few,TGCGCCAGCAGCTTAAGCACAAAGGTGGTTGAGCAGTTCTTC,CASSLSTKVVEQFF
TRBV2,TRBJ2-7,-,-,TGTGCCAGCAGGGGCCTCTACGAGCAGTACTTC,CASRGLYEQYF
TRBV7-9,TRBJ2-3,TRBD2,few,TGTGCCAGCAGCTTAACGGGGGGAAGAGATACGCAGTATTTT,CASSLTGGRDTQYF
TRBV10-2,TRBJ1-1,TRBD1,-,TGCGCCAGCACCTCGGACAGGGGGCTTGTTAACACTGAAGCTTTCTTT,CASTSDRGLVNTEAFF
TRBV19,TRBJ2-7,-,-,TGTGCCAGATCACCCAGGGACATTTCCTACGAGCAGTACTTC,CARSPRDISYEQYF
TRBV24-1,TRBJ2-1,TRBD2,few,TGTGCCACCTCCCCGGACTGGGGGGGGAATGAGCAGTTCTTC,CATSPDWGGNEQFF
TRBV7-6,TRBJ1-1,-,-,TGTGCCAGCAGCGGTGGGCAGTCCGCCACTGAAGCTTTCTTT,CASSGGQSATEAFF
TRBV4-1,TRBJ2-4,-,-,TGCGCCAGCAGCCAAGAGTCCATTCAGTACTTC,CASSQESIQYF
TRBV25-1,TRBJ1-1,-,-,TGTGCCAGCAGTGGAGGGGTCACTGAAGCTTTCTTT,CASSGGVTEAFF
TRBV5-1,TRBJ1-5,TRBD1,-,TGCGCCAGCAGCTTACAGGGGAGGCAGCCCCAGCATTTT,CASSLQGRQPQHF
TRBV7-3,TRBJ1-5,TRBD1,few,TGTGCCAGCAGAAGCACGGGGACAGGGGGGTATAGCAATCAGCCCCAGCATTTT,CASRSTGTGGYSNQPQHF
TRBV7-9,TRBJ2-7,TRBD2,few,TGTGCCAGCAGCCCTCTAGCGGGAGGCCACGAGCAGTACTTC,CASSPLAGGHEQYF
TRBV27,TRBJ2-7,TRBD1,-,TGTGCCAGCAAATGGGACAGTCGAGCCTCCTACGAGCAGTACTTC,CASKWDSRASYEQYF
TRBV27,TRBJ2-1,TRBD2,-,TGTGCCAGCAAGATAGCGGGTGCCTACAATGAGCAGTTCTTC,CASKIAGAYNEQFF
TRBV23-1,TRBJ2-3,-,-,TGCGCCAGCAGTCAAGGGCGTACGCAGTATTTT,CASSQGRTQYF
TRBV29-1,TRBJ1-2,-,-,TGCAGCGTTGAAGAAATGGCCCAGTTGAACTATGGCTACACCTTC,CSVEEMAQLNYGYTF
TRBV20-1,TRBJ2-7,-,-,TGCAGTGCCATCGACGGCTCCTACGAGCAGTACTTC,CSAIDGSYEQYF
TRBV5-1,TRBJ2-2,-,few,TGCGCCAGCAGCTTGTCCGGGACCACGACTCCCGGGGAGCTGTTTTTT,CASSLSGTTTPGELFF
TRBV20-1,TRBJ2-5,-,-,TGCAGTGCTAGGGCAAGAGGGTCCAATCAAGAGACCCAGTACTTC,CSARARGSNQETQYF
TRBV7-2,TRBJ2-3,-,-,TGTGCCAGCAGCAGAAGACAGCGAAGCACAGATACGCAGTATTTT,CASSRRQRSTDTQYF
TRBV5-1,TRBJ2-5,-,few,TGCGCCAGCAGCCCCGGCCCGGGGACCCGAGAGACCCAGTACTTC,CASSPGPGTRETQYF
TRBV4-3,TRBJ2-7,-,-,TGCGCCAGCAGCCAAGATCGGGGACCCTACGAGCAGTACTTC,CASSQDRGPYEQYF
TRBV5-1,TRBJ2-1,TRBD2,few,TGTGCCAGCAGCCTCCTGGCGGGGGGGCCGAATGAGCAGTTCTTC,CASSLLAGGPNEQFF